What follows are 14 T cell receptor beta chains derived from one specimen sequenced in a study of cytomegalovirus exposure and HLA in healthy donors. Primers: 60 Vbeta forward and 13 Jbeta reverse. Sequencing used immunoSEQ multiplex PCR; TCRdb keeps in-frame clones, though not all of them. The data contain about 150,000 clones, more than 75% of them singletons. Input material: PBMCs. The receptor source for this set is a woman aged 40 to 50 in good health and CMV-seronegative.

The genes are TRBV5-5 and TRBJ2-2; 9 bases are a match to TRBD1. In germline, CDR1 is SGHKS, CDR2 YYEKEE (reference sequence). The junction had 6 bases not matched to a gene; V was cut back by 5 bases and J by 4 bases. This CDR3 has 15 amino acids. The CDR3 protein is CASRPGQGSTGELFF. The CDR3 DNA reads TGTGCCAGCAGACCTGGACAGGGGTCCACCGGGGAGCTGTTTTTT.

The rearrangement uses TRBV28 and TRBJ2-3, with 8 bases fitting TRBD2. Trimming took 6 bases from V and 5 from J; bases not matched to a gene: 10. This CDR3 contains 15 residues. Germline V CDR1 and CDR2: MDHEN, SYDVKM. The CDR3 is CASSYREGLRDTQYF. CDR3 coding DNA: TGTGCCAGCAGCTACCGGGAGGGCCTGAGAGATACGCAGTATTTT.

The chain couples TRBV4-2 to TRBJ2-5, with D tentatively TRBD1 (6 bases). V was shortened by 1 base and J by 5 bases, with 14 bases between the two germline ends. CDR1 LGHNA and CDR2 YNFKEQ come from the germline V gene. The CDR3 length is 15 residues. The CDR3 coding sequence is TGTGCCAGCAGCCAAGGGGGGCGCGAAAGGGAGACCCAGTACTTC. This codes for CASSQGGRERETQYF.

The V call is TRBV30, the J call TRBJ2-2; 8 nucleotides align to TRBD1. The CDR3 has 15 amino acids. The junction had 5 bases not matched to a gene; V was cut back by 5 bases and J by 0 bases. Germline V gives CDR1 GTSNPN, CDR2 SVGIG (reference sequence). CDR3 protein: CAWDRTGTNTGELFF. CDR3 in DNA: TGTGCCTGGGACCGGACAGGGACGAACACCGGGGAGCTGTTTTTT.

This chain uses TRBV14 with TRBJ2-3; weak D call: TRBD2 (5 bases). V was pared by 3 bases and J by 1 base, with 14 bases between. Per germline, CDR1 SGHDN and CDR2 FVKESK. The CDR3 spans 16 residues. The chain's CDR3 is CASSQLPGIGTDTQYF. The DNA for the CDR3 is TGTGCCAGCAGCCAGCTCCCGGGGATCGGCACAGATACGCAGTATTTT.

The chain uses TRBV5-4 and TRBJ2-1; 9 bases are a match to TRBD2. The V and J ends lost 4 bases and 1 base, in that order; junction bases with no gene match: 6. The length of the CDR3 is 16 residues. The germline CDR1 and CDR2 sequences are SGHNT and YYREEE (reference sequence). This CDR3 is CASSPGSGRSYNEQFF. In nucleotides, the CDR3 is TGTGCCAGCAGCCCAGGAAGCGGGAGGTCCTACAATGAGCAGTTCTTC.

The chain couples TRBV7-2 to TRBJ2-7, with D possibly being TRBD2 (7 bases). The CDR3 consists of 14 residues. V lost 7 bases and J 3 bases, leaving 16 bases between the germline ends. Germline loops: CDR1 SGHTA, CDR2 FQGNSA. Here the CDR3 DNA reads TGTGCCAGCACCGGGGGGACAAAAAGCTACGAGCAGTACTTC. It yields the protein CASTGGTKSYEQYF.

This rearrangement joins TRBV6-1 to TRBJ2-1; no firm D call. The germline gives CDR1 MNHNS, CDR2 SASEGT. V gave up 7 bases and J gave up 3 bases, with 10 bases separating them. The CDR3 is 13 amino acids. Here the CDR3 reads CASTAQSYNEQFF. CDR3 in DNA: TGTGCCAGCACCGCACAGAGCTACAATGAGCAGTTCTTC.

As to this clone: The DNA is left out, because the CDR3 cannot be placed on it with certainty; the CDR3 is given as TCRdb lists it. This chain links TRBV21-1 with TRBJ2-7; TRBD1 is taken as the D call from the table, unchecked against the DNA. TRBV21-1 is tagged as a pseudogene. The CDR3 is 13 residues long, ends included. The CDR3: CASSVGQGNEQYF.

The chain uses TRBV6-1 and TRBJ1-5, with 7 bases matching TRBD1. Trimming removed 6 bases from V and 7 bases from J; junction bases left unmatched: 6. The CDR3 covers 13 residues. The germline V gene has CDR1 MNHNS and CDR2 SASEGT. The CDR3 DNA reads TGTGCCAGCAGCGAAACAGGGGTGCAGCCCCAGCATTTT. As protein: CASSETGVQPQHF.

This rearrangement joins TRBV6-6 to TRBJ1-5, with 9 bases lining up with TRBD1. Trimming at V came to 7 bases and at J to 4 bases, leaving 5 bases not matched to a gene. Germline assignment: CDR1 MNHNY and CDR2 SVGAGI (reference sequence). The CDR3 consists of 14 residues. The CDR3 here is CASNVQGANQPQHF. CDR3 DNA: TGTGCCAGCAATGTACAGGGGGCTAATCAGCCCCAGCATTTT.

This clone was counted a few times. The J gene is TRBJ1-3, the V gene TRBV19, with D tentatively TRBD1 (6 bases). V was clipped by 5 bases and J by 0 bases, with 11 bases between them. This CDR3 has 15 residues. Germline-derived CDR1 and CDR2 are LNHDA and SQIVND (reference sequence). CDR3 sequence: CASSGGQSSGNTIYF. The CDR3 bases are TGTGCCAGTAGTGGAGGACAGAGCTCTGGAAACACCATATATTTT.

This chain joins TRBV10-2 and TRBJ2-1; D is ambiguous. Trimming took 5 bases from V and 6 from J, leaving 11 bases between them. Germline-derived CDR1 and CDR2 are WSHSY and SAAADI. The CDR3 sequence is 13 residues long. As DNA, the CDR3 is TGCGCCAGCAGTTCAGGTAGTCCCAATGAGCAGTTCTTC. It specifies CASSSGSPNEQFF.

The chain uses TRBV5-1 and TRBJ2-5; 7 bases agree with TRBD1. The tail of the sequence fits TRBJ2-7 better, so the J call may be wrong. The CDR3 has 15 residues. Germline assignment: CDR1 SGHRS and CDR2 YFSETQ. In nucleotides, the CDR3 is TGCGCCAGCAGCCCGAACACAGGGGAAATTGGCGAGCAGTACTTC. Translation gives CASSPNTGEIGEQYF.